This TCR beta chain derives from a study of post-analysis software for immune sequencing data. Findings and caveats of the study: Compared with controls, patients had more of about 5 TRBV segments, including TRBV5-6, TRBV5-1 and TRBV20-1.

Unique molecular identifiers had been added to the TCR beta cDNA libraries. TCRdb reanalysed the PCR reads using MiXCR and keeps one entry per CDR3 protein. The sample shows 550,000 to 700,000 distinct CDR3 sequences, 44% of them seen only once. Trimming removed 0 bases at V and 4 bases at J, with 4 bases between. The length of the CDR3 is 13 residues. Germline V CDR1 and CDR2: MGHRA, YSYEKL. As to this clonotype: Its matching antigen is unknown.

The J gene is TRBJ2-1, the V gene TRBV4-1; unclear D gene. Sequencing was performed on blood. This TCR derives from a girl between 5 and 17 years old with multiple sclerosis. Written as DNA, the CDR3 is TGCGCCAGCAGCCAAGAAATATACAATGAGCAGTTCTTC. It yields the protein CASSQEIYNEQFF.